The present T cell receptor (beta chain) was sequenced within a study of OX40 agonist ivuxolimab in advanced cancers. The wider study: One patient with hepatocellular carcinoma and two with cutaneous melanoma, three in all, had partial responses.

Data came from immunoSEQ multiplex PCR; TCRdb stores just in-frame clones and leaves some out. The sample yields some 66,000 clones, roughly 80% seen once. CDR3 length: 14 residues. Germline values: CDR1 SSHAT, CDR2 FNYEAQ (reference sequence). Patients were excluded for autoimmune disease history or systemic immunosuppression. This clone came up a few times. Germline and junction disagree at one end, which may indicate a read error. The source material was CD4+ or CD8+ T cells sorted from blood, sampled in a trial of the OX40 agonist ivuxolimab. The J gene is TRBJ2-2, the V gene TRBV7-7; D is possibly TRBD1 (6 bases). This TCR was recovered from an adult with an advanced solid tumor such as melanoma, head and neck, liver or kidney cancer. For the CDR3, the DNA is TGTGCTAGCAGCTACGAACAGGGAACCGGGGAGCTGTTTTTT. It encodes CASSYEQGTGELFF.